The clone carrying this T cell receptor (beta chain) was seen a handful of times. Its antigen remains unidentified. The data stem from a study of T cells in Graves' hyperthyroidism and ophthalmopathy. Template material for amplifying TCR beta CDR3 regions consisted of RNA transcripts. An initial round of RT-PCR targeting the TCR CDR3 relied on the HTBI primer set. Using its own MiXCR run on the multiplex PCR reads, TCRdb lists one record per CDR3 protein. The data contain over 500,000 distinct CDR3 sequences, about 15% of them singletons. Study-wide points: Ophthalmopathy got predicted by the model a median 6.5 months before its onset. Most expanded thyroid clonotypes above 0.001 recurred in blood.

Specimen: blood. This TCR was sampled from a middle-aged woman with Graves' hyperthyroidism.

The CDR3 sequence is CSAPIWSGRADGEQFF. The CDR3, as DNA: TGCAGTGCTCCAATCTGGAGCGGGAGGGCCGATGGTGAGCAGTTCTTC. V is TRBV20-1 and J is TRBJ2-1; TRBD2 matches 10 bases. V shed 5 bases and J 9 bases; nucleotides not matched to a gene: 16. The CDR3 loop spans 16 amino acids. Germline V CDR1 and CDR2: DFQATT, SNEGSKA (reference sequence).